The rows below give T cell receptor beta chains drawn from one sample of a study of blood T cell repertoires in COVID-19. This table comes from immunoSEQ multiplex PCR, and its TCRdb copy is limited to in-frame clones, with some not included. This sample yields over 250,000 clones, of which 80% to 90% are seen a single time; less than 15% belongs to the top ten. Sample: peripheral blood. These receptors were obtained from a woman aged 70 to 79 with COVID-19, enrolled during active disease. Each CDR3 is given with its conserved first and last residue. A D gene is named only where the DNA matches it firmly. Clone size is shown for a subset of rows, as once, few, many or a class of expanded clone.

clone size,V gene,J gene,D gene,CDR3 length,CDR3 protein
.,TRBV30,TRBJ2-7,TRBD1,17,CAWSSVVNRGLPYEQYF
.,TRBV7-2,TRBJ1-1,.,16,CASSALPWALNTEAFF
.,TRBV6-9,TRBJ1-1,TRBD1,16,CASSYWTGGANTEAFF
once,TRBV5-1,TRBJ2-2,TRBD2,18,CASSLGLAGVPNTGELFF
.,TRBV6-4,TRBJ2-1,TRBD1,13,CATQSTGRDEQFF
.,TRBV28,TRBJ1-3,.,15,CASGRGGKAGNTIYF
.,TRBV30,TRBJ1-1,.,14,CAWRLLNGNTEAFF
.,TRBV4-3,TRBJ2-7,.,16,CASSQAMGGFDYEQYF
.,TRBV29-1,TRBJ1-1,TRBD1,14,CSVLLDRGNTEAFF
.,TRBV24-1,TRBJ2-1,TRBD1,15,CATSIPGQGGDEQFF
.,TRBV5-1,TRBJ2-5,.,15,CASSLELLLQETQYF
.,TRBV25-1,TRBJ2-2,TRBD2,15,CASSQRGGVTGELFF
.,TRBV13,TRBJ2-3,TRBD2,14,CASSRLAGTDTQYF
.,TRBV2,TRBJ2-1,.,14,CASRRGLLNNEQFF
.,TRBV5-6,TRBJ2-1,.,11,CASSLYNEQFF
.,TRBV7-3,TRBJ2-2,.,16,CASSLRRVENTGELFF